These 25 T cell receptor beta chains came from one sample sequenced in a study of radiation and T cells in renal cell carcinoma. Sequencing was performed with immunoSEQ multiplex PCR; in TCRdb, only in-frame clones are kept and a portion is missing. This table holds 24,000 or so clones, 45% to 55% found once. Treatment reported: treatment-naive control, cytoreductive nephrectomy. This sample comprised tumor tissue, obtained from a patient whose treatment was nephrectomy without radiotherapy. These receptors all come from a human donor with renal cell carcinoma.

This clone was detected only a few times. The V call is TRBV9, the J call TRBJ1-6, with 7 nucleotides matching TRBD1. The germline V gene has CDR1 SGDLS and CDR2 YYNGEE. The CDR3 is 15 amino acids. With V trimmed by 3 bases and J by 8 bases, 8 bases remained unmatched. The CDR3 DNA follows: TGTGCCAGCAGCGGGACAGGAGTAGAGCATTCACCCCTCCACTTT. Translating it yields CASSGTGVEHSPLHF.

The chain joins TRBV7-9 to TRBJ1-1; a possible D gene is TRBD1 (5 bases). This CDR3 contains 15 residues. Germline CDR1 is SEHNR and CDR2 is FQNEAQ (reference sequence). Trimming stripped 1 base from V and 1 base from J, with 10 bases between. Here the CDR3 reads CASSLVGRGNTEAFF. CDR3 bases: TGTGCCAGCAGCTTAGTGGGGCGGGGGAACACTGAAGCTTTCTTT.

The chain links TRBV6-5 to TRBJ2-2, with 7 nucleotides matching TRBD1. The CDR3 has 12 residues. The V and J ends lost 4 bases and 7 bases, in that order; junction bases with no gene match: 0. The germline V gene encodes CDR1 MNHEY and CDR2 SVGAGI. The CDR3: CASSSGGGELFF. CDR3 DNA: TGTGCCAGCAGTTCAGGGGGCGGGGAGCTGTTTTTT.

This clone was recorded a few times. The gene calls are TRBV2 and TRBJ1-1; D possibly corresponds to TRBD1 (5 bases). Deletions cut 6 bases from V and 7 bases from J, with 15 bases between. The CDR3 runs to 13 residues. The V gene's germline CDR1 is SNHLY and CDR2 FYNNEI. The CDR3 DNA follows: TGTGCCAGCAGAAATTCCAGACAGTTTGAAGCTTTCTTT. Translating it yields CASRNSRQFEAFF.

V usage is TRBV19 and J usage is TRBJ2-4; D is perhaps TRBD2 (6 bases). Germline CDR1 is LNHDA and CDR2 is SQIVND (reference sequence). The CDR3 runs to 15 residues. V lost 0 bases, J lost 8 bases, and 14 bases lay in between. In nucleotides, the CDR3 is TGTGCCAGTAGTATAGATCTAACGCCGGGGGACATTCAGTACTTC. Amino acids: CASSIDLTPGDIQYF.

This clone was counted a few times. This chain links TRBV29-1 with TRBJ2-7, with a weak D call TRBD1 (6 bases). The V and J ends lost 4 bases and 5 bases respectively, with 12 bases between them. From germline, CDR1 is SQVTM and CDR2 ANQGSEA. The CDR3 sequence is 12 residues long. The CDR3 nucleotides are TGCAGCGTTGCCACTACAGGGAACGAGCAGTACTTC. Its protein is CSVATTGNEQYF.

This chain joins TRBV9 and TRBJ2-2; 11 bases match TRBD1. Germline CDR1 and CDR2: SGDLS and YYNGEE. The CDR3 covers 16 residues. V lost 4 bases, J lost 6 bases, and 8 bases stayed unmatched. The CDR3 DNA reads TGTGCCAGCAGCAGCTGGACAGGGGGCGCCTCCGGGGAGCTGTTTTTT. This translates into CASSSWTGGASGELFF.

This clone was counted many times. The CDR3 sequence: CASSLATVRNYGYTF. The CDR3 nucleotides read TGTGCCAGCAGCTTAGCGACAGTGCGGAACTATGGCTACACCTTC. The chain joins TRBV5-6 to TRBJ1-2; TRBD1 is a possible D gene (5 bases). Trimming took off 2 bases at V and 2 bases at J, with 13 bases between the two ends. Germline-derived CDR1 and CDR2 are SGHDT and YYEEEE. There are 15 residues in the CDR3.

The V gene is TRBV2, the J gene TRBJ1-1; D is ambiguous. The germline CDR1 and CDR2 sequences are SNHLY and FYNNEI. The CDR3 is 10 residues long. Deletions cut 5 bases from V and 5 bases from J, with 3 bases between. CDR3 DNA sequence: TGTGCCAGCAGTTATACTGAAGCTTTCTTT. Translation gives CASSYTEAFF. Filled out from reference TRBV2 and TRBJ1-1, the complete variable domain reads EPEVTQTPSHQVTQMGQEVILRCVPISNHLYFYWYRQILGQKVEFLVSFYNNEISEKSEIFDDQFSVERPDGSNFTLKIRSTKLEDSAMYFCASSYTEAFFGQGTRLTVV.

This clone has only a few counts. V and J are TRBV29-1 and TRBJ2-7; perhaps TRBD1 as D (7 bases). V was clipped by 8 bases and J by 4 bases, with 18 bases between them. The germline V gene encodes CDR1 SQVTM and CDR2 ANQGSEA. The CDR3 is 13 residues long. CDR3 sequence: CSIQGGRIYEQYF. The CDR3 DNA reads TGCAGCATCCAGGGGGGCAGGATTTACGAGCAGTACTTC.

The chain uses TRBV5-6 and TRBJ1-1, with 7 bases that match TRBD1. The CDR3 is 15 amino acids. Germline lookup yields CDR1 SGHDT and CDR2 YYEEEE. V lost 0 bases to trimming and J lost 1 base; unmatched junction nucleotides: 3. CDR3 DNA sequence: TGTGCCAGCAGCTTGGCCAGGGGGAGGAACACTGAAGCTTTCTTT. Amino acids: CASSLARGRNTEAFF. The variable domain in full, with the rest retrieved from reference TRBV5-6 and TRBJ1-1, is DAGVTQSPTHLIKTRGQQVTLRCSPKSGHDTVSWYQQALGQGPQFIFQYYEEEERQRGNFPDRFSGHQFPNYSSELNVNALLLGDSALYLCASSLARGRNTEAFFGQGTRLTVV.

CDR3 protein: CASSLTGSTEAFF. DNA for the CDR3: TGCGCCAGCAGCCTCACAGGGAGCACTGAAGCTTTCTTT. V gene TRBV4-1 combines with J gene TRBJ1-1; possible D gene TRBD1, 6 bases. In germline, CDR1 is MGHRA, CDR2 YSYEKL. This CDR3 has 13 residues. V gave up 4 bases and J gave up 4 bases, with 10 bases separating them.

This clone was counted between two and nine times. The rearrangement joins TRBV18 to TRBJ1-2; possibly TRBD1 for D (6 bases). The CDR3 has 14 residues. Germline V gives CDR1 KGHSH, CDR2 LQKENI. With 3 bases removed from V and 0 bases from J, the gap between germline ends came to 8 bases. The CDR3: CASSPGQTNYGYTF. CDR3 nucleotide sequence: TGTGCCAGCTCACCTGGACAGACTAACTATGGCTACACCTTC.

The CDR3 nucleotides read TGTGCCTGGAGGGGCGGGGGCCGCACAGATACGCAGTATTTT. Encoded protein: CAWRGGGRTDTQYF. This chain uses TRBV30 with TRBJ2-3, with D possibly matching TRBD2 (7 bases). V gave up 3 bases and J gave up 1 base, with 11 bases separating them. The CDR3 has 14 amino acids. The germline V gene encodes CDR1 GTSNPN and CDR2 SVGIG (reference sequence).

This chain connects TRBV6-5 to TRBJ2-3; D ambiguous. V was shortened by 6 bases and J by 3 bases, with 10 bases between the two germline ends. Germline CDR1 and CDR2: MNHEY and SVGAGI. This CDR3 contains 13 residues. CDR3 sequence: CASSRQRTDTQYF. The CDR3 nucleotides read TGTGCCAGCAGCCGCCAGCGAACAGATACGCAGTATTTT.

The sample holds many counts of this clone. The chain recombines TRBV4-3 with TRBJ2-3; D is ambiguous. The V and J ends lost 0 bases and 6 bases respectively, with 13 bases between them. This CDR3 has 15 residues. CDR1 and CDR2 (germline): LGHNA, YSLEER. CDR3 loop: CASSQEVGRADTQYF. The CDR3 bases are TGCGCCAGCAGCCAAGAGGTCGGCAGAGCGGATACGCAGTATTTT.

The rearrangement uses TRBV5-6 and TRBJ2-1, with 9 bases fitting TRBD2. This CDR3 comprises 16 residues. Germline loops: CDR1 SGHDT, CDR2 YYEEEE. V shed 5 bases and J 6 bases; nucleotides not matched to a gene: 12. This CDR3 reads CASRRFSGLAFNEQFF. CDR3 coding DNA: TGTGCCAGCAGGAGGTTTTCGGGACTAGCATTCAATGAGCAGTTCTTC.

V gene TRBV6-1 combines with J gene TRBJ1-1, with D hard to call. V was clipped by 1 base and J by 2 bases, with 8 bases between them. CDR1 MNHNS and CDR2 SASEGT come from the germline V gene. The CDR3 runs to 14 residues. DNA for the CDR3: TGTGCCAGCAGTGAAGGCTGGGATAACACTGAAGCTTTCTTT. Protein product: CASSEGWDNTEAFF.

This sequence joins TRBV9 and TRBJ2-2; possible D gene TRBD1, 5 bases. V was pared by 3 bases and J by 1 base, with 13 bases between. Germline CDR1 is SGDLS and CDR2 is YYNGEE. This CDR3 comprises 16 residues. CDR3 DNA: TGTGCCAGCAGCGAGGGGAAGACTGGGAACACCGGGGAGCTGTTTTTT. Translating gives CASSEGKTGNTGELFF.

This clone appeared a few times. The CDR3 DNA sequence: TGTGCCAGCAGTTACGGTGCTTTGGCTTTCTTT. Translated, it gives CASSYGALAFF. The chain uses TRBV6-5 and TRBJ1-1, with D unresolved. The V gene's germline CDR1 is MNHEY and CDR2 SVGAGI. Trimming removed 2 bases at V and 11 bases at J, with 9 bases between. This CDR3 spans 11 amino acids.

This clone was picked up a small number of times. The chain has TRBV5-1 and TRBJ1-4, with TRBD1 identical over 7 bases. Trimming removed 0 bases from V and 7 bases from J; junction bases left unmatched: 3. CDR3 size: 14 residues. From germline, CDR1 is SGHRS and CDR2 YFSETQ. The CDR3 loop is CASSLGQGAEKLFF. The CDR3 region has the DNA TGCGCCAGCAGCTTGGGACAGGGAGCTGAAAAACTGTTTTTT.

The rearrangement joins TRBV19 to TRBJ1-2; perhaps TRBD1 as D (5 bases). V lost 6 bases and J lost 3, with 11 bases in between. The CDR3 spans 13 residues. Germline lookup yields CDR1 LNHDA and CDR2 SQIVND (reference sequence). The CDR3 here is CASRDQGDYGYTF. For the CDR3, the DNA is TGTGCCAGTAGGGACCAGGGAGACTATGGCTACACCTTC.

The chain links TRBV25-1 to TRBJ2-2, with no clear D. V was shortened by 3 bases and J by 4 bases, with 0 bases between the two germline ends. This CDR3 region has 11 residues. From germline, CDR1 is MGHDK and CDR2 SYGVNS. The CDR3 region is CASSDTGELFF. The CDR3 nucleotides are TGTGCCAGCAGTGACACCGGGGAGCTGTTTTTT.

The rearrangement links TRBV14 to TRBJ2-7, with TRBD1 identical over 9 bases. There are 16 residues in the CDR3. Germline CDR1 and CDR2: SGHDN and FVKESK. V dropped 4 bases and J dropped 2; count of bases not matched to a gene: 9. The CDR3 sequence is CASSRRTGDLTYEQYF. For the CDR3, the DNA is TGTGCCAGCAGCCGCCGGACAGGGGATTTAACCTACGAGCAGTACTTC.

The CDR3: CASSLTLTGLNTEAFF. In nucleotides, the CDR3 is TGTGCCAGCAGCCTTACTCTGACAGGGTTAAACACTGAAGCTTTCTTT. This chain connects TRBV13 to TRBJ1-1; TRBD1 matches 7 bases. Trimming took 5 bases from V and 2 from J; bases not matched to a gene: 11. Germline lookup yields CDR1 PRHDT and CDR2 FYEKMQ (reference sequence). The CDR3 length is 16 residues.